The clone carrying this T cell receptor beta chain has a handful of counts. Its matching antigen is unknown. This entry comes from a study of beta chain features in type 1 diabetes. Study outcomes and limitations: A moderate, significant TCRB CDR3 shortening appeared in type 1 diabetes across four CD4+ subsets. A cDNA-based sequencing approach could over-represent cells with high TCR expression.

CDR1 is SGHRS and CDR2 is YFSETQ in the germline V gene. Trimming took 0 bases from V and 1 from J, leaving 13 bases between them. The CDR3 is 16 residues long. The investigators reverse transcribed all of the isolated RNA, so they sequenced expressed TCRB transcripts. Clones were read by immunoSEQ multiplex PCR, and TCRdb kept only the in-frame ones, dropping some. The data show about 190,000 clones, with approximately 7.9% seen just once and 0.5% held by the top ten. The source is a man younger than 35 with type 1 diabetes. Sequencing input: central memory CD4+ T cells from blood. This sequence joins TRBV5-1 and TRBJ2-5; no definite D call. The CDR3: CASSLGLLQSQETQYF. The DNA of the CDR3 is TGCGCCAGCAGCTTGGGCCTGTTACAGAGCCAAGAGACCCAGTACTTC. The full variable domain, completed using reference TRBV5-1 and TRBJ2-5, is KAGVTQTPRYLIKTRGQQVTLSCSPISGHRSVSWYQQTPGQGLQFLFEYFSETQRNKGNFPGRFSGRQFSNSRSEMNVSTLELGDSALYLCASSLGLLQSQETQYFGPGTRLLVL.